This TCR beta chain was identified in a study of technical replicates of blood from a few donors. Germline V lookup: CDR1 SSHAT, CDR2 FNYEAQ (reference sequence). The CDR3 consists of 14 residues. A word on this clone: At one boundary the junction diverges from the germline segment, which might be a read error.

Some clones are missing from TCRdb's copy, which holds only in-frame ones; the method was immunoSEQ multiplex PCR. The sample has 55,000 to 80,000 clones, around 97% seen once. The sequenced material came from T cells isolated from PBMCs. The clonotype was recovered from a human donor in good health. The chain combines TRBV7-7 with TRBJ2-7; tentatively, D is TRBD1 (6 bases). CDR3: CASSLARGYYEQYF. DNA for the CDR3: TGTGCTAGCAGCTTAGCGAGGGGGTACTACGAGCAGTACTTC.